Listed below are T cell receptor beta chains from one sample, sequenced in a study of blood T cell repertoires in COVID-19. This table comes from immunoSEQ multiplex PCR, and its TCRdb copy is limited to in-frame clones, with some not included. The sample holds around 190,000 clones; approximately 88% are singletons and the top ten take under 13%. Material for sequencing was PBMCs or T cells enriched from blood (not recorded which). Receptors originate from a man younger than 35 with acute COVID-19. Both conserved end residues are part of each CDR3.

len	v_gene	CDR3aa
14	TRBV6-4	CATSRGVDTGELFF
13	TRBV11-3	CASSFRQQETQYF
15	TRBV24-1	CATSDSGTGKNEQYF
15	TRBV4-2	CASSQGTGSSYEQYF
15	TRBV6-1	CASSEVLQEGTEAFF
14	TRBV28	CASTGTGLYNEQFF
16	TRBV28	CASSTGQGVTNEKLFF
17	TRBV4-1	CASSQGVVTSGSYEQYF
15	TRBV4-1	CASSQDSGQGNEAFF
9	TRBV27	CASGPWQYF
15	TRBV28	CASGTGSGINEKLFF
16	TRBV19	CASTTTSGGTYNEQFF
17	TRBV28	CASSFRGPGTVSYEQYF
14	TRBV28	CASSLLRSSYEQYF
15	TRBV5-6	CASFQREWGTDTQYF
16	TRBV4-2	CASSQDLGSSGNTIYF
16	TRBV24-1	CATSDFGGPAYGELFF
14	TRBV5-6	CASSRGLAEYEQYF
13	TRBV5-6	CASSADRGDTIYF
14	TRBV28	CASSFRNRDYEQYF
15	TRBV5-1	CASSLFTGSSYEQYF
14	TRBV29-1	CSVPGLAGGNEQFF
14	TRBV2	CASSGATGGSEAFF
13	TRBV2	CASSNDRNYGYTF
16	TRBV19	CASNPYSGSSGNTIYF
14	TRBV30	CAWSGGTGGLEQYF
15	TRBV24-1	CATSESSGGKETQYF
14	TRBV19	CASSIGGYSYEQYF
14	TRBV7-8	CASSPGTATLEAFF
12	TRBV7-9	CASSPHGGTQYF
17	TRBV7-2	CASRGIGQGFPYNEQFF
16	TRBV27	CASSDRQLLGYNEQFF
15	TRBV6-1	CASSEEGAGVQPQHF
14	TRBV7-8	CASSSTNSNQPQHF
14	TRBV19	CASSGDGNSYEQYF
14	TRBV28	CASSPLGGDTEAFF
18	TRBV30	CAWTKGTISGRVTDTQYF
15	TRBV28	CASSFPLAGTGELFF
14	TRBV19	CASSIGQLEETQYF
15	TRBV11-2	CASSLTGDRESEQFF
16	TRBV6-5	CASSSRLANIQETQYF
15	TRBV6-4	CASSVTGGEGNEQFF
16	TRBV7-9	CASSPSDRGSYNEQFF
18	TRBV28	CASSRGGTGALLTNGYTF
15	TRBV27	CASTYGTPDTGELFF
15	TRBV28	CASRTAAGGSYEQYF
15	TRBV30	CAWSSARGPRSPLHF
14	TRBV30	CAWSVGSPQETQYF
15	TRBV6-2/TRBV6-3	CASSGTQQGSYGYTF
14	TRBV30	CAWSVQSSTDTQYF
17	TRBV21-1	CASSKSPPGLANGAQYF
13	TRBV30	CAWSNTPTGKAFF